The source of this T cell receptor beta chain is a study of control samples from healthy donors and cancer patients. The method was immunoSEQ multiplex PCR; TCRdb's version includes in-frame clones alone and lacks a portion of them. The top ten hold roughly 3.1% of the sample, which has around 140,000 clones, about 91% seen once. The CDR3 is made up of 15 amino acids. The sample taken for sequencing was blood. The chain is built from TRBV21-1 and TRBJ2-7; TRBD2 reflects the table's D call only, with no check against the DNA. TRBV21-1 is annotated as a pseudogene. This clonotype was sampled from a man aged 30 to 39 in good health. The CDR3 DNA follows: TGTGCCAGCAGCAAAGGGAGGGGCCTCAAGGGCGAGCAGTACTTC. Translated, it gives CASSKGRGLKGEQYF.